This T cell receptor (beta chain) was sequenced during a study of CD8+ T cells in alopecia areata. About the research overall: Those treated were given oral tofacitinib at 5 to 10 mg twice daily.

Notes on the study in general: Since there was just one nonresponder, nobody can yet say how baseline CD8+ expansion ties to response. Tofacitinib did not eliminate many expanded lesional clones from scalp or blood.

Treatment described: oral pan-JAK inhibitor, 5-10 mg twice daily. Germline V gives CDR1 SGHDT, CDR2 YYEEEE. V lost 4 bases, J lost 5 bases, and 6 bases stayed unmatched. The CDR3 consists of 14 residues. Investigators isolated RNA and reverse transcribed it into cDNA to act as the sequencing template. Clones were sequenced by immunoSEQ multiplex PCR, and TCRdb holds only the in-frame ones, with some missing. This sample has 150,000 to 200,000 clones, with 60% found just once. This clone was detected a few times. Its antigen is unknown. V usage is TRBV5-6 and J usage is TRBJ2-3; the match to TRBD2 covers 8 bases. The specimen was CD4+ T cells sorted from blood, collected at week 24, from a patient treated with tofacitinib. The source is a human donor with alopecia areata. CDR3: CASSDGGALDTQYF. The CDR3 DNA is TGTGCCAGCAGCGACGGGGGGGCCTTAGATACGCAGTATTTT.